A selection of T cell receptor beta chains follows, all from one sample in a study of shared clonotypes between healthy human individuals. Profiling relied on immunoSEQ multiplex PCR, and the TCRdb table lists in-frame clones only, not all of them. The sample comprises 800,000 to 950,000 clones, about 96% of which are singletons, and 0.2% to 0.25% rests with the top ten. The sample comprised naive CD8+ T cells sorted from blood. The receptor source for this set is a man aged 30 to 45 in good health. Each CDR3 is given with its conserved first and last residue. A D gene is named only where the DNA matches it firmly. Expanded clones get a size class; other rows say once, few or many, or leave the size out.

cdr3_nt cdr3_aa d_call v_call clone_size j_call
TGTGCCAGCAGCGCAACCGGGACAGGGGAAAACATTCAGTACTTC CASSATGTGENIQYF TRBD1 TRBV9 . TRBJ2-4
TGTGCCAGCAGCTTAAGGATCCGACAGGGATCCTACAATGAGCAGTTCTTC CASSLRIRQGSYNEQFF TRBD1 TRBV7-2 . TRBJ2-1
TGTGCCATCAGTGAACTGGCCTACGAGCAGTACTTC CAISELAYEQYF . TRBV10-3 . TRBJ2-7
TGCGCCAGCAGCTATAGACGACGGGGGCCCAATGAAAAACTGTTTTTT CASSYRRRGPNEKLFF . TRBV5-1 . TRBJ1-4
TGTGCCAGCACCCAGGTCAGCGAGGGGTATTCCTACAATGAGCAGTTCTTC CASTQVSEGYSYNEQFF . TRBV11-1 . TRBJ2-1
TGTGCCAGCAGCCATACAGGGTTAAACGTCCTGACTTTC CASSHTGLNVLTF . TRBV11-2 . TRBJ2-6
TGTGCCAGCAGCCCCGAATCCAACTACGAGCAGTACTTC CASSPESNYEQYF . TRBV7-6 . TRBJ2-7
TGTGCCAGCAGCGTAGGGACTAGCGGGGACAATGAGCAGTTCTTC CASSVGTSGDNEQFF TRBD2 TRBV9 . TRBJ2-1
TGCGCCAGCAGCCAAGGGGACAGGGGCTACAATGAGCAGTTCTTC CASSQGDRGYNEQFF TRBD1 TRBV4-1 . TRBJ2-1
TGTGCCAGCAGTTATTCGACAGGGAATGATGGCTACACCTTC CASSYSTGNDGYTF TRBD1 TRBV6-5 . TRBJ1-2
TGTGCCAGCAGCGCCAAGAAGTTGGGGGGCACTGAAGCTTTCTTT CASSAKKLGGTEAFF . TRBV14 . TRBJ1-1
TGTGCCAGTAGTATCGGGGGGTGGGCAGATACGCAGTATTTT CASSIGGWADTQYF TRBD2 TRBV19 . TRBJ2-3
TGTGCCAGCAGCTCGCAGGGGGCGCTTGAAAAACTGTTTTTT CASSSQGALEKLFF TRBD1 TRBV7-9 . TRBJ1-4
TGTGCAAGTCGCCCAGTCGACAGCTCTGCAACTAATGAAAAACTGTTTTTT CASRPVDSSATNEKLFF . TRBV12-2 . TRBJ1-4
TGTGCCACCACCCTATCCCCCTACAGGGGAAGAGATCGGCTGAACACTGAAGCTTTCTTT CATTLSPYRGRDRLNTEAFF TRBD1 TRBV15 . TRBJ1-1
TGTGCCAGCAGCGGGGAGCTAGCGGGAGTTATAGATACGCAGTATTTT CASSGELAGVIDTQYF TRBD2 TRBV27 . TRBJ2-3
TGTGCCAGCAGCTTAGGCCCCGGACTAGCGGCCAACATTAATGAGCAGTTCTTC CASSLGPGLAANINEQFF TRBD2 TRBV11-2 once TRBJ2-1
TGCGCCAGCAGCTTTCCAGGGACGAACACCGGGGAGCTGTTTTTT CASSFPGTNTGELFF . TRBV5-1 . TRBJ2-2
TGTGCCACCAGCAGAGAAGTTTCGAGAAATCAGCCCCAGCATTTT CATSREVSRNQPQHF . TRBV15 . TRBJ1-5
TGCAGCGTCAACCCGGACAGGACCCTACGCAATGAGCAGTTCTTC CSVNPDRTLRNEQFF TRBD1 TRBV29-1 . TRBJ2-1
TGCAGCGTTATCGGCATGCCGTCCTACGAGCAGTACTTC CSVIGMPSYEQYF . TRBV29-1 . TRBJ2-7